This is a list of T cell receptor beta chains from one sample in a study of cytomegalovirus exposure and HLA in healthy donors. The method was immunoSEQ multiplex PCR; TCRdb's version includes in-frame clones alone and lacks a portion of them. The sample has 170,000 or so clones; 80% are singletons. Sequences were obtained from PBMCs. These receptors were taken from a boy aged 5-17 years in good health and CMV-seronegative. CDR3s include the opening cysteine and the closing phenylalanine or tryptophan. Fields, in order: V gene, J gene, D gene, clone size, CDR3 DNA, CDR3 protein. The D gene is left open where the match is weak. The size entry is marked missing in some rows and otherwise reads once, few, many or a size class.

TRBV10-3	TRBJ2-2	TRBD2	.	TGTGCCATCAGCAGAAGCGGGAGGGAGAACACCGGGGAGCTGTTTTTT	CAISRSGRENTGELFF
TRBV5-1	TRBJ2-3	TRBD1	.	TGCGCCAGCAGCTTGCGACAGGGGGCCGACGATACGCAGTATTTT	CASSLRQGADDTQYF
TRBV7-9	TRBJ2-1	TRBD2	.	TGTGCCAGCAGCCCATCCCCTGTGAGGCGGGAGGGCGACGGTAATGAGCAGTTCTTC	CASSPSPVRREGDGNEQFF
TRBV13	TRBJ2-1	.	.	TGTGCCAGCAGCTTAGTACCGGGGAATGAGCAGTTCTTC	CASSLVPGNEQFF
TRBV6-1	TRBJ1-5	.	few	TGTGCCAGCAGTGAAAAACAGGAAAATCAGCCCCAGCATTTT	CASSEKQENQPQHF
TRBV6-5	TRBJ2-7	TRBD1	.	TGTGCCAGCAGACTCGGACAGGGACCTTACTACGAGCAGTACTTC	CASRLGQGPYYEQYF
TRBV7-7	TRBJ1-4	.	.	TGTGCTAGCAGCCGAACTGCAACTAATGAAAAACTGTTTTTT	CASSRTATNEKLFF
TRBV27	TRBJ2-3	TRBD2	.	TGTGCCAGCAGTTTCTCAAGCGGGGAGACGTTTAGCACAGATACGCAGTATTTT	CASSFSSGETFSTDTQYF
TRBV30	TRBJ1-6	.	.	TGTGCCTACGAACAGAATTCACCCCTCCACTTT	CAYEQNSPLHF
TRBV30	TRBJ2-5	.	.	TGTGCCTCCGATAGAGGAGAGACCCAGTACTTC	CASDRGETQYF
TRBV10-3	TRBJ2-3	TRBD2	once	TGTGCCATTACTAGCGGGATCCGCACAGATACGCAGTATTTT	CAITSGIRTDTQYF
TRBV28	TRBJ1-1	TRBD1	.	TGTGCCAGCAGTTTTGCCAGGGGGCACACTGAAGCTTTCTTT	CASSFARGHTEAFF
TRBV25-1	TRBJ2-3	TRBD2	.	TGTGCCAGCAGTGAAGCAAGGGGGACTAGCGGGGGCCGGGGTACGCAGTATTTT	CASSEARGTSGGRGTQYF
TRBV6-1	TRBJ1-2	TRBD1	.	TGTGCCAGCAGCCCCCGGGACAGGTGGACGGGTGGCTACACCTTC	CASSPRDRWTGGYTF
TRBV5-1	TRBJ1-2	.	once	TGCGCCAGCAGCTTGGTACAGGCGGCGGCTAACTATGGCTACACCTTC	CASSLVQAAANYGYTF
TRBV30	TRBJ2-7	TRBD1	once	TGTGCCTGGGACAGACAGGGGGCAGGTGAGCAGTACTTC	CAWDRQGAGEQYF
TRBV9	TRBJ1-1	.	.	TGTGCCAGCAGCGTAGGGAGAGGGAACAGTGAAGCTTTCTTT	CASSVGRGNSEAFF
TRBV4-1	TRBJ2-7	.	.	TGCGCCAGCAGCCAAGTTACAGGGCTGAGCTCCTACGAGCAGTACTTC	CASSQVTGLSSYEQYF
TRBV19	TRBJ1-1	.	.	TGTGCCAGTAGTAAGGCAGGGGTGAACACTGAAGCTTTCTTT	CASSKAGVNTEAFF
TRBV4-3	TRBJ2-4	.	.	TGCGCCAGCAGCCAAGATTATAGATACATTCAGTACTTC	CASSQDYRYIQYF
TRBV4-1	TRBJ1-1	.	.	TGCGCCAGCAGCCAAGGCCCAGGCCCGAACACTGAAGCTTTCTTT	CASSQGPGPNTEAFF
TRBV6-5	TRBJ1-1	.	.	TGTGCCAGCACACATGCAGGGAGGGGGAGCACTGAAGCTTTCTTT	CASTHAGRGSTEAFF
TRBV6-5	TRBJ1-1	.	once	TGTGCCAGCAGTCTCCACAGCCTGAACACTGAAGCTTTCTTT	CASSLHSLNTEAFF
TRBV30	TRBJ2-1	TRBD2	.	TGTGCCTGGAGTTTTATAGCGGGAGCGGCTGAGCAGTTCTTC	CAWSFIAGAAEQFF
TRBV30	TRBJ2-5	TRBD1	.	TGTGCCTGGAGTGTAGGGGGACAGAGCGAGACCCAGTACTTC	CAWSVGGQSETQYF